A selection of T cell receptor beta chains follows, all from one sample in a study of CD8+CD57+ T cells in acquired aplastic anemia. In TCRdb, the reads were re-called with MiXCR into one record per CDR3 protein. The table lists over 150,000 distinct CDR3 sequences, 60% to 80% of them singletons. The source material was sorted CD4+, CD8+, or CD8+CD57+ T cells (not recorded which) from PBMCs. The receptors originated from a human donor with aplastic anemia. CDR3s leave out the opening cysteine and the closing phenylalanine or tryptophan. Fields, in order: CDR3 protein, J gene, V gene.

ASSFGFAAYGYT | TRBJ1-2 | TRBV12-3/TRBV12-4
ASSPWEASTGELF | TRBJ2-2 | TRBV7-9
ASSDQGYAGNTIY | TRBJ1-3 | TRBV2
ATSRTPPTSGGSSYEQY | TRBJ2-7 | TRBV15
ASSLRRLAGEETQY | TRBJ2-5 | TRBV6-2/TRBV6-3
SARRDREAF | TRBJ1-1 | TRBV20-1
ASTQVNTEAF | TRBJ1-1 | TRBV7-9
ASSLDRVSDEQY | TRBJ2-7 | TRBV5-1
ASSFWNRDTGELF | TRBJ2-2 | TRBV7-9
ASSEVGTGGHEQY | TRBJ2-7 | TRBV2
ASSRDRTGPVATQY | TRBJ2-3 | TRBV12-3/TRBV12-4